Below, one T cell receptor (beta chain) is given with its context. Its antigen is not yet known. No base quality values were provided; no much bigger clone lies one nucleotide off. Instrument used: Illumina HiSeq 1500. TCRdb took the public reads, trimmed them with fastp at Q25, ran MiXCR for clone calling and kept in-frame beta chains. Each entry is one CDR3 protein sequence, shown with its most common DNA and genes. Here the sample has roughly 920,000 distinct CDR3 sequences; around 32% occur a single time. The top ten clonotypes cover over 10% of the sample. These data belong to a study of T cell repertoires in cytomegalovirus infection (dated by TCRdb to about 2019). A note on the overall study: Recently identified HLA-C-restricted CMV epitopes, whose presentation resists viral immunomodulation, were targeted by peptide stimulations together with well-studied HLA-B-restricted epitopes. Because public TCR beta signatures pointed to carriage of CMV infection together with the matching HLA type, the HLA type of each donor mattered for the analysis. Points the paper makes about the study in general: In the ex vivo response, HLA-C-restricted CMV-specific TCR beta clonotypes were dominant, and in two of eight donors the single most frequent clonotype came from this HLA-C-restricted group. In both this cohort and an independent cohort of a few hundred donors, the cumulative frequency of public TCR beta family members distinguished carriers of CMV infection plus the relevant HLA type.

The germline V gene gives CDR1 as SGHRS and CDR2 as YFSETQ. The junction shows trimming of 5 bases on V and 0 bases on J, plus 20 bases between the germline ends. The CDR3, cysteine through phenylalanine, is 17 amino acids long. The entry retains the CDR3 DNA only, 51 bases that are in frame from base 1. Sample treatment or condition, as interpreted from the label and publication: in vitro stimulation with specific CMV peptide epitopes to enrich CMV-specific T cells. This receptor was identified in a human donor in good health (CMV status not recorded). Some clones in this sample may be carry-over from other donors' samples. The chain joins TRBV5-1 to TRBJ2-5; the D region possibly corresponds to TRBD2 (6 bases align). The specimen comprised cultured CD8+ T cells from PBMCs, sampled from culture after CMV antigen stimulation. The DNA sequence reads TGCGCCAGCAGGCCGGGGGAACTACGCGGGTACCAAGAGACCCAGTACTTC. Protein translation: CASRPGELRGYQETQYF.